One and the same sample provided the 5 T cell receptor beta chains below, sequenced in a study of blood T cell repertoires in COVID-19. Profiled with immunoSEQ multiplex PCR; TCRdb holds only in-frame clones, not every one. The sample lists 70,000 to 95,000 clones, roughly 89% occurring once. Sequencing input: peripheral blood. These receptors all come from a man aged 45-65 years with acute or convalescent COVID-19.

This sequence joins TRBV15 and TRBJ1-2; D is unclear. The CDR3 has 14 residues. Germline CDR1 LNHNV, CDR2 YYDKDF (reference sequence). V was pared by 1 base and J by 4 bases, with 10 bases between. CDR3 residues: CATSRVGGAYGYTF. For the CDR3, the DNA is TGTGCCACCAGCAGAGTCGGAGGAGCCTATGGCTACACCTTC.

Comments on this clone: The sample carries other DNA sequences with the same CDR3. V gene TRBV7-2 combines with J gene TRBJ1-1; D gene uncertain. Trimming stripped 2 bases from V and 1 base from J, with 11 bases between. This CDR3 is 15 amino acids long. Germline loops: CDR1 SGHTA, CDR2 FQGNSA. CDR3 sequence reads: CASSLRLGENTEAFF. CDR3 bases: TGTGCCAGCAGCTTAAGGCTCGGGGAGAACACTGAAGCTTTCTTT.

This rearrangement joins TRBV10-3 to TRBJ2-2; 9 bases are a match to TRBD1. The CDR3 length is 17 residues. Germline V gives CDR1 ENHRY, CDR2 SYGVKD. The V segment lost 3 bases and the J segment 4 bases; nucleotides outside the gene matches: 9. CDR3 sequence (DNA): TGTGCCATCAGTGAAATTGGACCGGGACAGGGCACCGGGGAGCTGTTTTTT. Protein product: CAISEIGPGQGTGELFF.

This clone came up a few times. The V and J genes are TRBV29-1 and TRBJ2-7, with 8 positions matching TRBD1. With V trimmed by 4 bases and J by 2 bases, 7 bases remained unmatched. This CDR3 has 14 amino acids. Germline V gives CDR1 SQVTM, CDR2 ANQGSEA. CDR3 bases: TGCAGCGTTGGCCGGGACAGGCGCCCCTACGAGCAGTACTTC. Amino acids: CSVGRDRRPYEQYF.

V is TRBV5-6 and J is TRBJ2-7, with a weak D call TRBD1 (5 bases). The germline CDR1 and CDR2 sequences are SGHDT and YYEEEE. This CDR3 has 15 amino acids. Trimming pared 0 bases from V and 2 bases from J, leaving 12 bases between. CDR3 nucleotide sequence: TGTGCCAGCAGCTTGGCGGACAAGTCGCCCTACGAGCAGTACTTC. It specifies CASSLADKSPYEQYF.